These 8 T cell receptor beta chains share one sample of origin, sequenced in a study of T-cell reconstitution after alpha-beta-depleted transplantation in children. The TCRbeta library was prepared with unique molecular identifiers. TCRdb called the PCR reads again in MiXCR, with one record for every CDR3 protein. The repertoire holds around 94,000 distinct CDR3 sequences, with around 5.9% as singletons. The sample consisted of PBMCs, mostly from graft donor cells, taken 60 days after TCRalphabeta/CD19-depleted stem cell transplant. These receptors were collected from a female patient aged 2-9 years who had a stem cell transplant for Fanconi anemia, so the T cells may come from the graft donor.

This clonotype was recorded many times. The V and J genes are TRBV4-1 and TRBJ2-7; the D gene is possibly TRBD1 (6 bases). Germline-derived CDR1 and CDR2 are MGHRA and YSYEKL. This CDR3 is 14 amino acids long. The V gene lost 4 bases and the J gene lost 3 bases, with 13 bases spanning the gap. The CDR3 sequence: CASSPPGQNYEQYF. DNA of the CDR3: TGCGCCAGCAGCCCACCGGGACAAAACTACGAGCAGTACTTC.

This clonotype has at least ten counts. The rearrangement links TRBV28 to TRBJ2-5; D not resolved. Trimming took 3 bases from V and 3 from J, leaving 11 bases between them. Germline V gene sequence: CDR1 MDHEN, CDR2 SYDVKM. The CDR3 consists of 14 residues. In DNA form, the CDR3 reads TGTGCCAGCAGTTTCCCACACCGGGAAGAGACCCAGTACTTC. Amino acids: CASSFPHREETQYF.

This clonotype was observed at least ten times. The rearrangement uses TRBV20-1 and TRBJ2-1; TRBD2 is a possible D gene (6 bases). Trimming removed 2 bases at V and 7 bases at J, with 15 bases between. Germline CDR1 and CDR2: DFQATT and SNEGSKA (reference sequence). This CDR3 comprises 14 residues. The CDR3: CSARKTSRENEQFF. CDR3 coding DNA: TGCAGTGCTAGAAAGACTAGTAGGGAAAATGAGCAGTTCTTC.

This clonotype has a count of ten or more. The chain couples TRBV21-1 to TRBJ2-7; the DNA was not compared with TRBD1, the D call given in the table. TRBV21-1 is reported as a pseudogene. This CDR3 region has 16 residues. This chain's CDR3 is CASEQLKGTYSYLQYF. The CDR3 nucleotides read TGTGCCAGCGAACAATTAAAAGGGACGTACTCCTACTTGCAGTACTTC.

This clonotype was seen repeatedly, ten times or more. This chain connects TRBV5-1 to TRBJ1-1, with D hard to call. CDR1 and CDR2 from the germline V gene are SGHRS and YFSETQ. The CDR3 has 13 amino acids. Trimming stripped 0 bases from V and 4 bases from J, with 7 bases between. Here the CDR3 DNA reads TGCGCCAGCAGCTTGGGGCAGCTCACTGAAGCTTTCTTT. Its translation: CASSLGQLTEAFF.

The genes are TRBV4-1 and TRBJ1-1; D remains unclear. Between the trimmed V and J ends, which lost 6 bases and 1 base, there was a span of 12 bases. In germline, CDR1 is MGHRA, CDR2 YSYEKL. The CDR3 length is 14 residues. DNA of the CDR3: TGCGCCAGCAGTAGGGTCAGGTGGAACACTGAAGCTTTCTTT. It specifies CASSRVRWNTEAFF.

This clonotype showed up just a few times. The V call is TRBV20-1, the J call TRBJ2-2; the match to TRBD2 covers 13 bases. Per the germline V gene, CDR1 is DFQATT and CDR2 is SNEGSKA (reference sequence). V shed 3 bases, J shed 2 bases, and the junction held 3 bases outside the gene matches. The CDR3 runs 16 residues. CDR3 coding DNA: TGCAGTGCTAGCCGACTAGCGGGAGGCAACACCGGGGAGCTGTTTTTT. Translation gives CSASRLAGGNTGELFF.

J is TRBJ1-2 and V is TRBV5-6, with unresolved D. Germline V gene sequence: CDR1 SGHDT, CDR2 YYEEEE. The CDR3 covers 12 residues. V was trimmed by 2 bases and J by 8 bases, leaving 10 bases between them. CDR3 sequence reads: CASSLFEGGYTF. DNA of the CDR3: TGTGCCAGCAGCTTATTCGAGGGCGGCTACACCTTC.